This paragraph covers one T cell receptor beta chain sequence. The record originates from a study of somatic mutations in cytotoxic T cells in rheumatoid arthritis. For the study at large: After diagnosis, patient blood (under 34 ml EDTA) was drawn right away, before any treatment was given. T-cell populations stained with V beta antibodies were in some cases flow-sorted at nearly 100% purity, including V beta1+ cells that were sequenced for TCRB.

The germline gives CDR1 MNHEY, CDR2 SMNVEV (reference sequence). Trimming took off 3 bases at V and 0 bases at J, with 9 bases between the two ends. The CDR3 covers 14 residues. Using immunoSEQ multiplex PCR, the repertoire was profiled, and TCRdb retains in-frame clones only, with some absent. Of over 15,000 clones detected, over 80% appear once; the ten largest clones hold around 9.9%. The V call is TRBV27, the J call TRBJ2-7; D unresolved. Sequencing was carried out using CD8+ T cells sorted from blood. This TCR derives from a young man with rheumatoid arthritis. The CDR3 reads CASSLGPISYEQYF. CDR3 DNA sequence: TGTGCCAGCAGTTTGGGTCCGATCTCCTACGAGCAGTACTTC.